This T cell receptor (beta chain) was retrieved from a study of shared T cell receptors in the human thymus. Using immunoSEQ multiplex PCR, the repertoire was profiled, and TCRdb retains in-frame clones only, with some absent. The table includes hundreds of thousands of clones, 80% to 90% detected once. The CDR3 loop spans 13 amino acids. Trimming cost V 4 bases and J 1 base, with 9 bases left between them. Germline V gives CDR1 SGHRS, CDR2 YFSETQ. These data also formed part of another study, on human thymus T cells.

Sequencing used thymocytes. The chain uses TRBV5-1 and TRBJ2-7; D uncertain. This TCR was recovered from a girl less than two years old with a congenital heart defect. Here the CDR3 DNA reads TGCGCCAGCAGCCAGGAAAAATCCTACGAGCAGTACTTC. Amino acids: CASSQEKSYEQYF.